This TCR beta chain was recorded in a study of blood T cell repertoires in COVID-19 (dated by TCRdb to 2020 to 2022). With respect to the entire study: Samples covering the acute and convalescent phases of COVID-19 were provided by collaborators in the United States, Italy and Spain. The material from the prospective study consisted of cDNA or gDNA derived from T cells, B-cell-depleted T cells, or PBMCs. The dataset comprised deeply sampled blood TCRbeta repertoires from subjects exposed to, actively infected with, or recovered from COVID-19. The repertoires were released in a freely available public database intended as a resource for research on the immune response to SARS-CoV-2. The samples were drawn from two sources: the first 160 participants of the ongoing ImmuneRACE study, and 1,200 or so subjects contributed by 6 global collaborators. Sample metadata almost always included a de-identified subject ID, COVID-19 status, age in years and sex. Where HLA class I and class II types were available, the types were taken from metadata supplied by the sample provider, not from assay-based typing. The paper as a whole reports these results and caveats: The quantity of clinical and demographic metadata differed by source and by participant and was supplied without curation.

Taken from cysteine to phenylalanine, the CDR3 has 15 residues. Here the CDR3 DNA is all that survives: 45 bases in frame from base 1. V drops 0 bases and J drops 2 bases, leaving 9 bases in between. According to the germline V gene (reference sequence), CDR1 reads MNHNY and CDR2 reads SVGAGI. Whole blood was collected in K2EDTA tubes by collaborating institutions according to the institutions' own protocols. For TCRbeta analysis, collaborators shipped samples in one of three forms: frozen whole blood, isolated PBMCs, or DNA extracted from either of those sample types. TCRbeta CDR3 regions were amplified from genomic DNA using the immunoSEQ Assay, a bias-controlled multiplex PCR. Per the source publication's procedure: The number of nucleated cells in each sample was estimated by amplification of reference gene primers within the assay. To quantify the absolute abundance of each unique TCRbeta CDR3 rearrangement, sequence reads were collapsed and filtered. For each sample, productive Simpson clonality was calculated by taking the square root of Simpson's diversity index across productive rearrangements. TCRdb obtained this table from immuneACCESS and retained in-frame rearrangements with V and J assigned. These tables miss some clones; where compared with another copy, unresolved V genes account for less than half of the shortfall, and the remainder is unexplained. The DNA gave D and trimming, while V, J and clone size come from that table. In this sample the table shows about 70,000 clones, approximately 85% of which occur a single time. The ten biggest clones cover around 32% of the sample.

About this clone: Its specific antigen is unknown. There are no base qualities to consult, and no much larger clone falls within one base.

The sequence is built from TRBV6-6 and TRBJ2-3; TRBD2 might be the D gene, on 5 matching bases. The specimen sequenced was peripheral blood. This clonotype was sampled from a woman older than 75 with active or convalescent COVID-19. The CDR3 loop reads CASSYSQLATDTQYF. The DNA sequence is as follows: TGTGCCAGCAGTTACTCACAGCTAGCCACAGATACGCAGTATTTT.